Shown below are 21 T cell receptor beta chains from a single sample sequenced in a study of T-cell reconstitution after alpha-beta-depleted transplantation in children. A TCRbeta library incorporating unique molecular identifiers was prepared. TCRdb ran MiXCR on the PCR reads and lists one entry per CDR3 protein. This table holds 120,000 to 150,000 distinct CDR3 sequences, 8.8% found once. Material: PBMCs, mostly from graft donor cells, obtained 180 days after TCRalphabeta/CD19-depleted stem cell transplant. Receptors were obtained from a female patient between 2 and 10 years old who had a stem cell transplant for congenital amegakaryocytic thrombocytopenia, so the T cells may come from the graft donor.

This clonotype was seen ten or more times. The V and J genes are TRBV7-3 and TRBJ2-1; the D gene is possibly TRBD2 (6 bases). Germline assignment: CDR1 SGHTA and CDR2 FQGTGA. The CDR3 spans 14 residues. Trimming left V 0 bases short and J 8 bases short, with 11 bases between. The DNA of the CDR3 is TGTGCCAGCAGCTTAACGGTCGGGAGCGATGAGCAGTTCTTC. Its protein product is CASSLTVGSDEQFF.

CDR3 in DNA: TGTGCCAGCAGCTTAAGTTTTCGTTTGAATGAGCAGTTCTTC. Translation: CASSLSFRLNEQFF. The chain recombines TRBV7-9 with TRBJ2-1; D is uncertain. V lost 2 bases and J lost 7, with 12 bases in between. The CDR3 extends over 14 amino acids. Germline-derived CDR1 and CDR2 are SEHNR and FQNEAQ (reference sequence).

This clonotype was detected only once. The gene calls are TRBV5-1 and TRBJ2-1, with TRBD2 matching over 7 bases. The V segment lost 4 bases and the J segment 12 bases; nucleotides outside the gene matches: 16. The length of the CDR3 is 15 residues. Looked up from germline, CDR1 is SGHRS and CDR2 is YFSETQ. The CDR3 DNA reads TGCGCCAGCAGCCGGTACTCTAGCGGACCCGAGGGGCAGTTCTTC. It translates to CASSRYSSGPEGQFF.

The DNA for the CDR3 is TGCAGTGCTAGAGAATCAGGACAGGGAAACACCGGGGAGCTGTTTTTT. It translates to CSARESGQGNTGELFF. The chain uses TRBV20-1 and TRBJ2-2, with TRBD1 matching over 8 bases. Losses at the gene ends were 0 bases for V and 2 bases for J; bases not matched to a gene: 5. The CDR3 totals 16 residues. The germline gives CDR1 DFQATT, CDR2 SNEGSKA (reference sequence).

Ten or more counts support this clonotype. The gene calls are TRBV20-1 and TRBJ1-6, with D possibly matching TRBD1 (5 bases). This CDR3 region has 13 residues. The V and J ends lost 0 bases and 7 bases respectively, with 7 bases between them. Looked up from germline, CDR1 is DFQATT and CDR2 is SNEGSKA (reference sequence). CDR3 sequence (DNA): TGCAGTGCTAGAGACACAGGCAATTCACCCCTCCACTTT. Its protein product is CSARDTGNSPLHF.

This clonotype came up many times. The J gene is TRBJ2-3, the V gene TRBV27; D uncertain. Trimming took off 8 bases at V and 6 bases at J, with 9 bases between the two ends. This CDR3 spans 11 amino acids. Germline CDR1 and CDR2: MNHEY and SMNVEV (reference sequence). The CDR3 DNA reads as TGTGCCAGCGGCAATCTTGATACGCAGTATTTT. It encodes CASGNLDTQYF.

This clonotype was counted many times. The chain recombines TRBV29-1 with TRBJ2-3, with a tentative D call TRBD2 (5 bases). Germline CDR1 and CDR2: SQVTM and ANQGSEA. This CDR3 region has 13 residues. V lost 5 bases and J lost 1, with 10 bases in between. CDR3 protein: CSVRIGGTDTQYF. Here the CDR3 DNA reads TGCAGCGTTCGAATCGGGGGCACAGATACGCAGTATTTT.

This clonotype was seen ten or more times. The chain couples TRBV28 to TRBJ2-2; 8 bases align to TRBD1. This CDR3 has 16 amino acids. V shed 7 bases, J shed 1 base, and the junction held 8 bases outside the gene matches. Germline CDR1 reads MDHEN; CDR2 reads SYDVKM. CDR3 protein: CASIRSGQVNTGELFF. CDR3 in DNA: TGTGCCAGCATCAGGTCGGGACAGGTGAACACCGGGGAGCTGTTTTTT.

This chain connects TRBV12-3 or TRBV12-4 to TRBJ2-1, with D possibly TRBD2 on 6 matching bases. This CDR3 has 11 residues. Trimming shortened V by 6 bases and J by 13 bases, and 13 bases separated the two germline ends. CDR3 bases: TGTGCCAGCAGCCCGGGACTTATTCAGTTCTTC. Amino acid sequence: CASSPGLIQFF.

This clonotype was seen repeatedly, ten times or more. This chain connects TRBV27 to TRBJ2-7; D is perhaps TRBD2 (6 bases). Trimming left V 2 bases short and J 0 bases short, with 11 bases between. The germline V gene encodes CDR1 MNHEY and CDR2 SMNVEV (reference sequence). The CDR3 has 15 residues. The CDR3 sequence: CASSLVAGLSYEQYF. The CDR3 coding sequence is TGTGCCAGCAGTTTAGTGGCGGGACTCTCCTACGAGCAGTACTTC.

In this sample, this clonotype turned up many times. The J gene is TRBJ2-5, the V gene TRBV6-2 or TRBV6-3, with 7 bases aligning to TRBD2. The J segment lost 4 bases and the V segment lost 4 bases, leaving 9 bases of the junction unmatched. The length of the CDR3 is 15 residues. Germline CDR1 and CDR2: MNHEY and SVGEGT. This chain's CDR3 is CASSSWTRRAETQYF. CDR3 nucleotide sequence: TGTGCCAGCAGTTCCTGGACTAGGAGGGCAGAGACCCAGTACTTC.

The chain joins TRBV29-1 to TRBJ1-1, with a tentative D call TRBD1 (5 bases). Germline V CDR1 and CDR2: SQVTM, ANQGSEA. The CDR3 sequence is 14 residues long. The V and J ends lost 5 bases and 1 base respectively, with 14 bases between them. The CDR3 here is CSVRTRGGNTEAFF. For the CDR3, the DNA is TGCAGCGTTCGGACACGGGGGGGGAACACTGAAGCTTTCTTT.

This clonotype was picked up many times. The chain combines TRBV12-3 or TRBV12-4 with TRBJ1-5; perhaps TRBD1 as D (6 bases). Trimming took 3 bases from V and 7 from J, leaving 13 bases between them. CDR3 length equals 14 residues. The CDR3 region has the DNA TGTGCCAGCAGTTTGGACAGCGTGAACCAGCCCCAGCATTTT. The encoded protein is CASSLDSVNQPQHF.

This clonotype was detected many times. The CDR3 region has the DNA TGCAGTGCTAGTGGGGCGGGGGCTTCCGTCACAGATACGCAGTATTTT. Amino acid sequence: CSASGAGASVTDTQYF. The V call is TRBV20-1, the J call TRBJ2-3; weak D call: TRBD2 (7 bases). Germline V gives CDR1 DFQATT, CDR2 SNEGSKA (reference sequence). CDR3 length: 16 amino acids. V was pared by 3 bases and J by 2 bases, with 18 bases between.

This clonotype appeared many times. CDR3 in DNA: TGTGCCAGCACCCCCGGGGACTGGGGGAACACTGAAGCTTTCTTT. Its translation: CASTPGDWGNTEAFF. The chain links TRBV12-3 or TRBV12-4 to TRBJ1-1; the D gene is possibly TRBD1 (5 bases). This CDR3 spans 15 amino acids. V gave up 7 bases and J gave up 1 base, with 16 bases separating them.

A few counts support this clonotype. This sequence joins TRBV28 and TRBJ2-7, with 7 bases aligning to TRBD1. CDR3 length equals 15 residues. The germline V gene has CDR1 MDHEN and CDR2 SYDVKM. V lost 6 bases and J lost 3; bases outside the gene matches: 11. The DNA for the CDR3 is TGTGCCAGCAGCCAACAGGGGACCGGGTTCTACGAGCAGTACTTC. Translation gives CASSQQGTGFYEQYF. Full variable domain (missing parts from reference TRBV28 and TRBJ2-7): DVKVTQSSRYLVKRTGEKVFLECVQDMDHENMFWYRQDPGLGLRLIYFSYDVKMKEKGDIPEGYSVSREKKERFSLILESASTNQTSMYLCASSQQGTGFYEQYFGPGTRLTVT.

This clonotype was observed a handful of times. V and J are TRBV12-3 or TRBV12-4 and TRBJ2-2, with D possibly being TRBD1 or TRBD2 (5 bases each). CDR3 length: 16 residues. The V end was cut by 1 base, the J end by 2 bases, with 11 bases between. For the CDR3, the DNA is TGTGCCAGCAGTTTAGGAGGGGCGCCTAACACCGGGGAGCTGTTTTTT. Amino acids: CASSLGGAPNTGELFF.

This clonotype was found many times. This chain uses TRBV24-1 with TRBJ2-1; D is possibly TRBD2 (5 bases). V was clipped by 3 bases and J by 8 bases, with 13 bases between them. The CDR3 has 14 residues. CDR1 KGHDR and CDR2 SFDVKD come from the germline V gene. CDR3 nucleotides: TGTGCCACCAGTGATCCAACTAGGAGCCATGAGCAGTTCTTC. This gives the protein CATSDPTRSHEQFF.

In this sample, this clonotype turned up a few times. The J gene is TRBJ2-3, the V gene TRBV12-3 or TRBV12-4, with a tentative D call TRBD2 (5 bases). CDR3 length: 14 amino acids. The V end was cut by 5 bases, the J end by 5 bases, with 14 bases between. CDR3 residues: CASSPRTGKDTQYF. The DNA for the CDR3 is TGTGCCAGCAGTCCTCGGACCGGGAAAGATACGCAGTATTTT.

The sample holds many counts of this clonotype. The rearrangement links TRBV7-8 to TRBJ1-1, with TRBD1 as a possible D gene (6 bases). The CDR3 consists of 14 residues. Trimming took off 2 bases at V and 5 bases at J, with 12 bases between the two ends. The germline CDR1 and CDR2 sequences are SGHVS and FQNEAQ. In nucleotides, the CDR3 is TGTGCCAGCAGCTTATCAGGGGCGGAGACTGAAGCTTTCTTT. Translating gives CASSLSGAETEAFF.

The rearrangement uses TRBV12-5 and TRBJ1-1, with D possibly TRBD1 on 5 matching bases. Trimming removed 0 bases from V and 1 base from J, with 18 bases in between. Germline V CDR1 and CDR2: LGHNT, FRNRAP. This CDR3 spans 18 amino acids. CDR3 coding DNA: TGTGCTAGTGGTTTGGTACTTCGCCCAACTCAGGGGAACACTGAAGCTTTCTTT. Its protein is CASGLVLRPTQGNTEAFF.